This passage covers 25 T cell receptor beta chains from one sample sequenced in a study of blood T cell repertoires in COVID-19. Clones were sequenced by immunoSEQ multiplex PCR, and TCRdb holds only the in-frame ones, with some missing. Among roughly 100,000 clones, roughly 84% were seen once, and the ten largest hold less than 5%. Sequenced sample: peripheral blood. The source of these receptors is a human donor in a cohort sampled during active COVID-19.

The chain links TRBV24-1 to TRBJ2-1; TRBD2 agrees at 11 bases. CDR3 size: 17 residues. The V gene end was trimmed by 4 bases and the J gene end by 2 bases; junction bases not matched to a gene: 6. Looked up from germline, CDR1 is KGHDR and CDR2 is SFDVKD. Here the CDR3 DNA reads TGTGCCACCAGTGACCCCCGGGGACTAGCGGCCTACAATGAGCAGTTCTTC. The encoded protein is CATSDPRGLAAYNEQFF.

This clone appeared a single time. This sequence joins TRBV19 and TRBJ2-1, with 8 bases matching TRBD2. V was clipped by 6 bases and J by 10 bases; unmatched bases: 14. The CDR3 has 15 amino acids. CDR1 LNHDA and CDR2 SQIVND come from the germline V gene (reference sequence). For the CDR3, the DNA is TGTGCCAGTAGCCGCCCCGGCGGGGGGATTGGGGAGCAGTTCTTC. This sequence encodes CASSRPGGGIGEQFF.

The chain employs TRBV5-1 and TRBJ1-2, with D unclear. There are 13 residues in the CDR3. Germline V CDR1 and CDR2: SGHRS, YFSETQ. Trimming removed 4 bases from V and 7 bases from J, with 14 bases in between. The chain's CDR3 is CASSPQYRGGYTF. CDR3 in DNA: TGCGCCAGCAGCCCACAGTACCGGGGTGGCTACACCTTC.

This clone has a handful of counts. The genes are TRBV27 and TRBJ2-3; D might be TRBD2 (5 bases). Germline loops: CDR1 MNHEY, CDR2 SMNVEV (reference sequence). Deletions cut 5 bases from V and 0 bases from J, with 12 bases between. This CDR3 has 15 residues. CDR3 sequence: CASSPSGLSTDTQYF. DNA of the CDR3: TGTGCCAGCAGTCCCTCGGGGTTAAGCACAGATACGCAGTATTTT.

This chain joins TRBV4-3 and TRBJ1-2, with 11 nucleotides matching TRBD1. The CDR3 consists of 16 residues. Trimming took 3 bases from V and 8 from J; bases not matched to a gene: 11. Germline CDR1 LGHNA, CDR2 YSLEER. In DNA, the CDR3 is TGCGCCAGCAGCCAGCTACCGGGACAGGGGGGTCAGGGCTACACCTTC. Translating gives CASSQLPGQGGQGYTF.

This chain connects TRBV7-2 to TRBJ2-3; TRBD1 agrees at 9 bases. Germline CDR1 SGHTA, CDR2 FQGNSA. CDR3 length equals 15 residues. With V trimmed by 0 bases and J by 6 bases, 4 bases remained unmatched. The DNA for the CDR3 is TGTGCCAGCAGCTTAGCGGGACAGGGAAGGGATACGCAGTATTTT. Translating gives CASSLAGQGRDTQYF.

The J gene is TRBJ1-2, the V gene TRBV12-3 or TRBV12-4, with TRBD1 as a possible D gene (5 bases). The V gene lost 8 bases and the J gene lost 4 bases, with 11 bases spanning the gap. The CDR3 runs 12 residues. The CDR3 DNA sequence: TGTGCCAGCGGCCCAGGGCCCTATGGCTACACCTTC. Translation: CASGPGPYGYTF.

J is TRBJ1-2 and V is TRBV6-1, with unresolved D. The ends were cut back, 0 bases at V and 4 bases at J, with 6 bases in the middle. CDR3 length: 13 amino acids. Germline CDR1 and CDR2: MNHNS and SASEGT. This CDR3 is CASSEAQVYGYTF. The CDR3 DNA reads as TGTGCCAGCAGTGAAGCTCAGGTCTATGGCTACACCTTC.

The chain couples TRBV6-5 to TRBJ2-7; weak D call: TRBD2 (5 bases). This CDR3 spans 13 amino acids. The germline V gene encodes CDR1 MNHEY and CDR2 SVGAGI. Between the trimmed V and J ends, which lost 7 bases and 1 base, there was a span of 11 bases. CDR3 region: CASTLGESYEQYF. CDR3 DNA sequence: TGTGCCAGCACCCTGGGAGAGTCCTACGAGCAGTACTTC.

This chain joins TRBV4-3 and TRBJ1-4, with D maybe TRBD1 (6 bases). Germline V CDR1 and CDR2: LGHNA, YSLEER. V shed 2 bases and J shed 3 bases, with 13 bases lying between them. The CDR3 is made up of 16 amino acids. In DNA form, the CDR3 reads TGCGCCAGCAGCCAAAGGAAGGGGGTAGCTAATGAAAAACTGTTTTTT. Its translation: CASSQRKGVANEKLFF.

This clone was picked up one time. CDR3 residues: CATSRGSGLFYNEQFF. CDR3 nucleotides: TGTGCCACCAGCAGAGGGAGCGGATTATTTTACAATGAGCAGTTCTTC. The chain carries TRBV15 and TRBJ2-1; D is possibly TRBD2 (5 bases). The V gene's germline CDR1 is LNHNV and CDR2 YYDKDF (reference sequence). The CDR3 is 16 amino acids. V lost 1 base, J lost 4 bases, and 14 bases lay in between.

The gene calls are TRBV6-5 and TRBJ1-3; a weak D match, TRBD1 (5 bases). Germline V CDR1 and CDR2: MNHEY, SVGAGI. V was pared by 6 bases and J by 2 bases, with 11 bases between. This CDR3 is 14 amino acids long. CDR3 nucleotides: TGTGCCAGCAGCCCGGGGGGTACTGGAAACACCATATATTTT. Translated: CASSPGGTGNTIYF.

The V and J genes are TRBV24-1 and TRBJ1-4; TRBD1 agrees at 7 bases. The CDR3 is 13 amino acids. The ends lost 3 bases at V and 7 bases at J; junction bases unmatched: 1. Germline assignment: CDR1 KGHDR and CDR2 SFDVKD. CDR3 in amino acids: CATSDPGGEKLFF. CDR3 nucleotides: TGTGCCACCAGTGATCCAGGGGGTGAAAAACTGTTTTTT.

J is TRBJ1-4 and V is TRBV18, with a tentative D call TRBD1 (5 bases). The CDR3 contains 15 residues. The V end lost 2 bases, the J end lost 0 bases, and 7 bases lay between the germline ends. From germline, CDR1 is KGHSH and CDR2 LQKENI. The CDR3 loop is CASSPRTSTNEKLFF. The DNA for the CDR3 is TGTGCCAGCTCACCAAGGACATCAACTAATGAAAAACTGTTTTTT.

The chain links TRBV4-3 to TRBJ1-2; TRBD1 matches 8 bases. The CDR3 is made up of 15 amino acids. Germline V gene lookup returns CDR1 LGHNA and CDR2 YSLEER. The V gene end was trimmed by 4 bases and the J gene end by 4 bases; junction bases not matched to a gene: 8. The CDR3: CASSPQTGAGYGYTF. CDR3 coding DNA: TGCGCCAGCAGCCCTCAGACAGGGGCCGGCTATGGCTACACCTTC.

This sequence joins TRBV18 and TRBJ2-7; the match to TRBD1 covers 7 bases. The CDR3 has 14 amino acids. V shed 6 bases, J shed 4 bases, and the junction held 9 bases outside the gene matches. CDR1 KGHSH and CDR2 LQKENI come from the germline V gene. CDR3 DNA: TGTGCCAGCTCCACAGGGGTCGTCTCTTACGAGCAGTACTTC. Translation gives CASSTGVVSYEQYF.

The CDR3 loop is CASSVGSQGEAGNTIYF. CDR3 DNA: TGTGCCAGCAGCGTAGGGTCGCAGGGGGAGGCTGGAAACACCATATATTTT. The rearrangement uses TRBV9 and TRBJ1-3; 7 nucleotides match TRBD1. Germline-derived CDR1 and CDR2 are SGDLS and YYNGEE. The CDR3 contains 17 residues. After removal of 0 bases from V and 2 bases from J, the junction contained 8 bases not matched to a gene.

The V gene is TRBV6-5, the J gene TRBJ2-7; the match to TRBD2 covers 11 bases. Germline CDR1 and CDR2: MNHEY and SVGAGI. Unmatched junction bases numbered 8, after V lost 6 bases and J lost 4 bases. The CDR3 spans 15 residues. CDR3 bases: TGTGCCAGCAGATCTACTAGCGGGGGTTCGTACGAGCAGTACTTC. Translating gives CASRSTSGGSYEQYF.

This chain connects TRBV18 to TRBJ1-4, with D unclear. This CDR3 has 16 amino acids. The V and J ends lost 4 bases and 2 bases respectively, with 14 bases between them. CDR1 is KGHSH and CDR2 is LQKENI in the germline V gene. CDR3 nucleotide sequence: TGTGCCAGCTCACTGTTGAAGATGGAGACTAATGAAAAACTGTTTTTT. This translates into CASSLLKMETNEKLFF.

V gene TRBV4-3 combines with J gene TRBJ2-3; 12 bases align to TRBD2. The germline CDR1 and CDR2 sequences are LGHNA and YSLEER. The CDR3 loop spans 17 amino acids. V was clipped by 0 bases and J by 0 bases; unmatched bases: 1. The CDR3 spells CASSQETSGGSTDTQYF. CDR3 in DNA: TGCGCCAGCAGCCAAGAGACTAGCGGGGGTAGCACAGATACGCAGTATTTT.

The chain combines TRBV28 with TRBJ2-6; no clear D gene. V was shortened by 5 bases and J by 2 bases, with 13 bases between the two germline ends. This CDR3 spans 16 amino acids. Germline loops: CDR1 MDHEN, CDR2 SYDVKM. CDR3 in DNA: TGTGCCAGCAGTCATGACAAGATCGCTGGGGCCAACGTCCTGACTTTC. Amino acid sequence: CASSHDKIAGANVLTF.

The gene calls are TRBV18 and TRBJ1-6; 8 bases line up with TRBD1. Germline values: CDR1 KGHSH, CDR2 LQKENI. CDR3 length: 14 residues. J was trimmed by 7 bases and V by 5 bases; bases with no gene match: 4. The CDR3 nucleotides read TGTGCCAGCTCAAAGGACAGGGAAAATTCACCCCTCCACTTT. As protein: CASSKDRENSPLHF.

The rearrangement links TRBV14 to TRBJ2-2; D not resolved. The germline V gene encodes CDR1 SGHDN and CDR2 FVKESK. The V and J ends lost 1 base and 3 bases respectively, with 9 bases between them. CDR3 length equals 15 residues. This CDR3 reads CASSQVSAYTGELFF. The CDR3 DNA follows: TGTGCCAGCAGCCAAGTGTCCGCGTACACCGGGGAGCTGTTTTTT.

This chain connects TRBV28 to TRBJ1-2, with TRBD1 identical over 7 bases. After removal of 5 bases from V and 2 bases from J, the junction contained 11 bases not matched to a gene. This CDR3 has 16 residues. The germline CDR1 and CDR2 sequences are MDHEN and SYDVKM. The CDR3 sequence is CASSRQGRTGNYGYTF. CDR3 in DNA: TGTGCCAGCAGTCGACAGGGAAGAACCGGAAACTATGGCTACACCTTC.

The genes are TRBV7-9 and TRBJ1-1; maybe TRBD1 (5 bases). The germline V gene encodes CDR1 SEHNR and CDR2 FQNEAQ (reference sequence). The CDR3 is made up of 11 amino acids. The V end lost 5 bases, the J end lost 13 bases, and 14 bases lay between the germline ends. CDR3 sequence (DNA): TGTGCCAGCAGCGTCCGGGGGACGGGTTTCTTT. This translates into CASSVRGTGFF.